The sequence of this T cell receptor (beta chain) was determined in a study of blood T cell repertoires in COVID-19. This table comes from immunoSEQ multiplex PCR, and its TCRdb copy is limited to in-frame clones, with some not included. Among about 350,000 clones listed, around nine tenths were seen once. The material sequenced was peripheral blood. The clonotype comes from a woman between 55 and 75 years old with COVID-19, enrolled during active disease.

The CDR3: CASRQGLLNYGYTF. In nucleotides, the CDR3 is TGCGCCAGCAGACAGGGGCTTCTAAACTATGGCTACACCTTC. This sequence joins TRBV4-1 and TRBJ1-2, with 7 bases identical to TRBD1. This CDR3 has 14 amino acids. From germline, CDR1 is MGHRA and CDR2 YSYEKL. J was trimmed by 2 bases and V by 6 bases; bases with no gene match: 6.